This T cell receptor (beta chain) was recorded in a study of blood T cell repertoires in COVID-19. The overall study: From the United States, Italy and Spain came samples of acute and convalescent COVID-19. Sources were T cells, B-cell-depleted T cells, or PBMCs; the material itself was cDNA or gDNA.

Original processing methods: Scientists estimated how many nucleated cells there were by amplifying reference gene primers. The data were produced by immunoSEQ multiplex PCR, yet TCRdb's version contains in-frame clones alone and is incomplete. V, J and clone size derive from that table, while D and trimming were established from the DNA sequence. The sample consists of around 130,000 clones, about 86% of them appearing once. This clonotype was obtained from a woman in her fifties or sixties with acute or convalescent COVID-19. The material sequenced was peripheral blood.

The CDR3 DNA is TGTGCCAGCAGCCCACACTATCTAGACAGCGAAGGTAGCAATCAGCCCCAGCATTTT. Translated: CASSPHYLDSEGSNQPQHF. The gene calls are TRBV9 and TRBJ1-5, with D possibly TRBD1 on 5 matching bases. The germline gives CDR1 SGDLS, CDR2 YYNGEE. There are 19 residues in the CDR3. V was cut by 4 bases and J by 0 bases, with 23 bases left in between.